This is a list of T cell receptor beta chains from one sample in a study of cytomegalovirus exposure and HLA in healthy donors. Produced via immunoSEQ multiplex PCR; TCRdb's table is partial and in-frame only. This table holds about 210,000 clones, around 79% found once. The sample consisted of PBMCs. The receptors originated from a male donor in good health and CMV-seronegative. The CDR3 runs from the conserved cysteine through the conserved F or W.

v_call | cdr3_aa
TRBV5-6 | CASSFGTAGGNTIYF
TRBV7-8 | CASSSGWNTEAFF
TRBV5-5 | CASSAGPYEQYF
TRBV4-1 | CASSQDVRGSSYNSPLHF
TRBV30 | CAWSGRDSGNTIYF
TRBV4-3 | CASSPEPLAGAYNEQFF
TRBV7-7 | CASSPGAGTGDAQYF
TRBV11-2 | CASSPVGTGVADTQYF
TRBV4-3 | CASSLGALSNQPQHF
TRBV27 | CASSSGQGYYEQYF
TRBV12-5 | CASGLSDPDSLYYGYTF
TRBV7-2 | CASGQRRDTGELFF
TRBV27 | CASQPPGQTYEQYF
TRBV30 | CAWRLLGRDTEAFF
TRBV9 | CASSVDISGNTIYF
TRBV7-2 | CASSLGLLNTGELFF
TRBV2 | CASSDQGNTEAFF
TRBV11-2 | CASSLDVSPYEQYF
TRBV4-2 | CASSQDSRAGNQPQHF
TRBV6-5 | CASSLVSGGASYEQYF
TRBV9 | CASSVGARGQGAGISGNTIYF
TRBV7-3 | CASSPYHPGTSTDTQYF
TRBV6-5 | CATERANGYTF
TRBV11-2 | CASSPRTGKNTEAFF
TRBV7-9 | CASSPRGHRLLSYEQYF
TRBV20-1 | CSADRGTEAFF
TRBV29-1 | CSVAPRGSGTQYF
TRBV4-2 | CASSQRGTGDTGELFF
TRBV30 | CAWDRGTNEKLFF
TRBV14 | CASSQESGTENSPLHF
TRBV9 | CASSVGTSGAYEQYF
TRBV7-9 | CASSQDRAAQHF
TRBV5-1 | CASTQQGDTQYF
TRBV7-6 | CASSLSHRDYTSYNEQFF
TRBV27 | CASSFGGGSYNEQFF
TRBV2 | CASRRTGGTEAFF
TRBV5-1 | CASSSMTGGRNEQFF
TRBV2 | CARGGLADTQYF
TRBV6-5 | CASRRTSGHPKTQYF
TRBV30 | CAWSVRNGRFMNTEAFF
TRBV4-2 | CASSQVGRLRYGYTF
TRBV25-1 | CASSEYGREETQYF
TRBV5-1 | CASSLGGRALEQYF
TRBV7-2 | CASSLEKGPHQPQHF
TRBV9 | CASSYSPHEQFF
TRBV6-1 | CASAGPDSYEQYF
TRBV15 | CATSRYNDRGNQPQHF
TRBV28 | CASNRDSNQPQHF
TRBV30 | CAWSFGGSSSDTQYF
TRBV7-3 | CASSFGPGTGEAFF
TRBV27 | CASTRGVEQYF
TRBV30 | CAWSVLAGTDTQYF
TRBV4-1 | CASSQDHKSGQSYEQYF
TRBV9 | CASSVALAGASEQYF
TRBV5-6 | CASSLTSGYGSSYEQYF
TRBV7-9 | CASSPRQGSYEQYF
TRBV29-1 | CSVDQGPQTYNEQFF
TRBV7-9 | CSSSPRDSTNYGYTF
TRBV15 | CATNRGPNEKLFF
TRBV15 | CATSRVVDTQYF